The entry below describes one TCR beta chain. J was trimmed by 8 bases and V by 10 bases; bases with no gene match: 17. From germline, CDR1 is ENHRY and CDR2 SYGVKD. The CDR3 runs to 15 residues. Sequencing used immunoSEQ multiplex PCR; TCRdb keeps in-frame clones, though not all of them. The table includes approximately 86,000 clones, 85% to 95% detected once. The data were taken from a study of control samples from healthy donors and cancer patients. This TCR was sampled from a woman in her twenties or thirties in good health. Source material: blood. J is TRBJ2-1 and V is TRBV10-3; 7 nucleotides align to TRBD2. The CDR3 sequence: CATKETSNTVDEQFF. In nucleotides, the CDR3 is TGTGCCACAAAAGAGACTAGCAACACGGTGGATGAGCAGTTCTTC.